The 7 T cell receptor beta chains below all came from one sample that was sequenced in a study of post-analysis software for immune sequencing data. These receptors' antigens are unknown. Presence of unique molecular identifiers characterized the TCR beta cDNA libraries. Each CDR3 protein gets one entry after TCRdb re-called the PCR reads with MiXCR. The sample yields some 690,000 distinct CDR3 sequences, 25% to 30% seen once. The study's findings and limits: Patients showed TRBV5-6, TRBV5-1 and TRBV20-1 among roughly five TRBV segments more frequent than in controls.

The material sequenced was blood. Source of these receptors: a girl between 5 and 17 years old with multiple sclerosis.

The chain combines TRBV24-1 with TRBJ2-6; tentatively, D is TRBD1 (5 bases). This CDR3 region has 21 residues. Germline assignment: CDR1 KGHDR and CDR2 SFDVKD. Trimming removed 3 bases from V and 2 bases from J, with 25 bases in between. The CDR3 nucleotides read TGTGCCACCAGTGATGCCCCAGGGCGACCTCGGGCCATGGCTGGGGCCAACGTCCTGACTTTC. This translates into CATSDAPGRPRAMAGANVLTF.

CDR3 residues: CSASFRDNEQFF. DNA for the CDR3: TGCAGTGCTAGCTTTAGGGACAATGAGCAGTTCTTC. The rearrangement uses TRBV20-1 and TRBJ2-1; no clear D. In germline, CDR1 is DFQATT, CDR2 SNEGSKA (reference sequence). This CDR3 has 12 residues. V lost 3 bases and J lost 5, with 8 bases in between.

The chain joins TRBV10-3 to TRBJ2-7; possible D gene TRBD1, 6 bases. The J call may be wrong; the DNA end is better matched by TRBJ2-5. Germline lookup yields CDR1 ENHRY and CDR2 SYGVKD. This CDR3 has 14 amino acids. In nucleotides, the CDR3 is TGTGCCATCAGTGATACAGGGCCCCAAGAGACCCAGTACTTC. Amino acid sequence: CAISDTGPQETQYF.

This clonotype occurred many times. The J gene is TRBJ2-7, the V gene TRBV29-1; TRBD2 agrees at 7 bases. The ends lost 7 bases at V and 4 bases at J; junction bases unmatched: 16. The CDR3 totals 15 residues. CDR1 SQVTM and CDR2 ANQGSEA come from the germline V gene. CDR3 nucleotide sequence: TGCAGCGCCCGTCCCGGCGGGGGTGGGGCGTACGAGCAGTACTTC. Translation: CSARPGGGGAYEQYF.

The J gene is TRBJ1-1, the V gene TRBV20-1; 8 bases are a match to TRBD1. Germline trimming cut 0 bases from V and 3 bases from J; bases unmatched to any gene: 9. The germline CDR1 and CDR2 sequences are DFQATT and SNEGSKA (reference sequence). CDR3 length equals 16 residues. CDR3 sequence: CSARDLYSGGYTEAFF. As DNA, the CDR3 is TGCAGTGCTAGAGATCTTTATTCAGGGGGCTACACTGAAGCTTTCTTT.

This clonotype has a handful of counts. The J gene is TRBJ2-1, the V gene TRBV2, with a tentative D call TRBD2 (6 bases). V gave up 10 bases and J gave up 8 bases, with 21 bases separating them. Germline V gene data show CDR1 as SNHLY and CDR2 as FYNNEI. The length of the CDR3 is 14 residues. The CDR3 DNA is TGTGCCACGACGGTCAGGGAGGTATCCCATGAGCAGTTCTTC. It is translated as CATTVREVSHEQFF.

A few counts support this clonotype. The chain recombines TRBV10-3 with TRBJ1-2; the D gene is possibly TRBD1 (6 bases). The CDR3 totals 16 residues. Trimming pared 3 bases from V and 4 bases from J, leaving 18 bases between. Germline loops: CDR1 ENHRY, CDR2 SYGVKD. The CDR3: CAISDGVGAEIYGYTF. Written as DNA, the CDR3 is TGTGCCATCAGTGACGGTGTGGGGGCGGAAATCTATGGCTACACCTTC.